This passage covers 27 T cell receptor beta chains from one sample sequenced in a study of cytomegalovirus exposure and HLA in healthy donors. The PCR had 60 Vbeta and 13 Jbeta primers. Assay: immunoSEQ multiplex PCR; the TCRdb copy retains only in-frame clones and omits some. The sample lists about 140,000 clones, roughly three quarters occurring once. Sequencing input: PBMCs. The origin of the receptors is a woman aged 40 to 50 in good health and CMV-seronegative.

The J gene is TRBJ1-2, the V gene TRBV6-5; tentatively, D is TRBD1 (5 bases). V was pared by 2 bases and J by 4 bases, with 17 bases between. Germline lookup yields CDR1 MNHEY and CDR2 SVGAGI. The CDR3 is 16 residues long. The DNA of the CDR3 is TGTGCCAGCAGTTACCGGGACTCCCGCTCGTCCTATGGCTACACCTTC. Protein sequence: CASSYRDSRSSYGYTF.

The chain couples TRBV6-6 to TRBJ1-1; 7 positions agree with TRBD1. The CDR3 length is 13 residues. Germline CDR1 is MNHNY and CDR2 is SVGAGI (reference sequence). The junction had 7 bases not matched to a gene; V was cut back by 7 bases and J by 5 bases. The CDR3 protein is CASTQQGWTEAFF. The CDR3 region has the DNA TGTGCCAGCACCCAACAGGGGTGGACTGAAGCTTTCTTT.

The chain recombines TRBV20-1 with TRBJ2-7; TRBD2 is a possible D gene (5 bases). Germline-derived CDR1 and CDR2 are DFQATT and SNEGSKA (reference sequence). There are 11 residues in the CDR3. The CDR3 DNA is TGCAGTGCTAGAGGAGGAGAGGGTAATAACGTC. Translating gives CSARGGEGNNV.

The chain has TRBV7-2 and TRBJ2-3, with TRBD2 matching 8 bases. V trimming: 3 bases; J trimming: 2 bases; junction bases outside the gene matches: 4. In germline, CDR1 is SGHTA, CDR2 FQGNSA. The CDR3 is 15 amino acids. The CDR3 DNA reads TGTGCCAGCAGCTTTGGAGCGGGAGCCACAGATACGCAGTATTTT. Its translation: CASSFGAGATDTQYF.

Only a few counts were recorded for this clone. The genes are TRBV27 and TRBJ2-6; no reliable D call. The ends were cut back, 8 bases at V and 0 bases at J, with 8 bases in the middle. The length of the CDR3 is 14 residues. The V gene's germline CDR1 is MNHEY and CDR2 SMNVEV (reference sequence). The CDR3 DNA reads TGTGCCAGCCGACTGATCTCTGGGGCCAACGTCCTGACTTTC. It specifies CASRLISGANVLTF.

This clone was observed once. The chain is built from TRBV6-5 and TRBJ2-7; 7 bases line up with TRBD2. With V trimmed by 8 bases and J by 0 bases, 4 bases remained unmatched. In germline, CDR1 is MNHEY, CDR2 SVGAGI. The CDR3 has 13 residues. The DNA of the CDR3 is TGTGCCAGCTTGGGGGGGTCCTCCTACGAGCAGTACTTC. It translates to CASLGGSSYEQYF.

The V call is TRBV6-5, the J call TRBJ1-2; 7 nucleotides align to TRBD1. V lost 7 bases, J lost 6 bases, and 5 bases stayed unmatched. The V gene's germline CDR1 is MNHEY and CDR2 SVGAGI. The CDR3 loop spans 12 amino acids. The CDR3 region has the DNA TGTGCCAGCACCCTAACAGGGGATGGCTACACCTTC. Translated: CASTLTGDGYTF.

The chain recombines TRBV6-5 with TRBJ1-1, with 8 bases matching TRBD1. The CDR3 contains 15 residues. Losses at the gene ends were 2 bases for V and 3 bases for J; bases not matched to a gene: 5. CDR1 and CDR2 from the germline V gene are MNHEY and SVGAGI. The CDR3 region is CASSYAGTGDTEAFF. CDR3 coding DNA: TGTGCCAGCAGTTACGCCGGGACAGGTGACACTGAAGCTTTCTTT.

V and J are TRBV28 and TRBJ2-5; TRBD2 might be the D (6 bases). With 8 bases removed from V and 1 base from J, the gap between germline ends came to 11 bases. Per the germline V gene, CDR1 is MDHEN and CDR2 is SYDVKM. The CDR3 runs to 13 residues. The CDR3 loop reads CASCSGVQETQYF. CDR3 nucleotide sequence: TGTGCCAGCTGCTCGGGGGTCCAAGAGACCCAGTACTTC.

The chain uses TRBV4-1 and TRBJ1-1, with 9 nucleotides matching TRBD1. From germline, CDR1 is MGHRA and CDR2 YSYEKL. This CDR3 comprises 16 residues. Trimming cost V 4 bases and J 6 bases; bases outside gene matches: 12. DNA for the CDR3: TGCGCCAGCAGCCCAGACACGAGACAGGGGGTCCCTGAAGCTTTCTTT. Translated: CASSPDTRQGVPEAFF.

The J gene is TRBJ2-7, the V gene TRBV4-1; D unclear. The germline V gene encodes CDR1 MGHRA and CDR2 YSYEKL. Trimming removed 0 bases at V and 2 bases at J, with 5 bases between. The CDR3 contains 13 residues. The CDR3 DNA is TGCGCCAGCAGCCAAGATCTCGCCTACGAGCAGTACTTC. Translating it yields CASSQDLAYEQYF.

This chain connects TRBV7-6 to TRBJ1-1, with a tentative D call TRBD1 (6 bases). The CDR3 consists of 22 residues. Trimming shortened V by 1 base and J by 0 bases, and 30 bases separated the two germline ends. Germline V gives CDR1 SGHVS, CDR2 FNYEAQ. CDR3 DNA sequence: TGTGCCAGCAGCTTAGGACCCCCCCTCCGGGTATTGGACAGAGACTTGAACACTGAAGCTTTCTTT. Translation: CASSLGPPLRVLDRDLNTEAFF.

This rearrangement joins TRBV18 to TRBJ2-7; D is unclear. V was shortened by 3 bases and J by 6 bases, with 21 bases between the two germline ends. Germline V gives CDR1 KGHSH, CDR2 LQKENI. CDR3 length: 16 residues. The CDR3 loop is CASSPKFSLESGEQYF. As DNA, the CDR3 is TGTGCCAGCTCACCGAAGTTCAGTCTCGAGTCGGGCGAGCAGTACTTC.

The chain has TRBV7-9 and TRBJ2-1; 13 bases agree with TRBD2. The CDR3 covers 18 residues. With V trimmed by 4 bases and J by 4 bases, 10 bases remained unmatched. Germline lookup yields CDR1 SEHNR and CDR2 FQNEAQ (reference sequence). CDR3 region: CASSSTSGRSSGYNEQFF. CDR3 in DNA: TGTGCCAGCAGCTCGACTAGCGGGAGGTCCTCGGGGTACAATGAGCAGTTCTTC.

This clone has a handful of counts. V usage is TRBV29-1 and J usage is TRBJ1-2, with 8 bases fitting TRBD1. With 7 bases clipped from V and 8 bases from J, the junction kept 9 bases outside the gene matches. Germline loops: CDR1 SQVTM, CDR2 ANQGSEA. CDR3 length: 12 amino acids. CDR3 in amino acids: CSAEAGGGGYTF. DNA for the CDR3: TGCAGCGCCGAGGCAGGGGGCGGAGGCTACACCTTC. The variable domain in full, with the rest retrieved from reference TRBV29-1 and TRBJ1-2, is SAVISQKPSRDICQRGTSLTIQCQVDSQVTMMFWYRQQPGQSLTLIATANQGSEATYESGFVIDKFPISRPNLTFSTLTVSNMSPEDSSIYLCSAEAGGGGYTFGSGTRLTVV.

This clone was found a few times. The chain couples TRBV28 to TRBJ2-5, with a possible D match to TRBD1 (6 bases). CDR1 and CDR2 from the germline V gene are MDHEN and SYDVKM. V was shortened by 3 bases and J by 4 bases, with 21 bases between the two germline ends. The CDR3 sequence is 17 residues long. CDR3 DNA sequence: TGTGCCAGCAGTTTGCCCACCCACAGGGTTACGCGAGAGACCCAGTACTTC. Protein product: CASSLPTHRVTRETQYF.

The table lists this clone with a few counts. The chain uses TRBV10-2 and TRBJ1-1, with 10 bases lining up with TRBD1. The CDR3 is 16 residues long. Germline values: CDR1 WSHSY, CDR2 SAAADI. J lost 2 bases, V lost 4 bases, and 7 bases had no gene match. CDR3 region: CASSAGTGDYNTEAFF. The DNA of the CDR3 is TGCGCCAGCAGTGCCGGGACAGGGGACTATAACACTGAAGCTTTCTTT.

The chain is built from TRBV18 and TRBJ1-3, with 7 bases fitting TRBD1. This CDR3 has 17 residues. The V gene end was trimmed by 2 bases and the J gene end by 3 bases; junction bases not matched to a gene: 10. The germline V gene encodes CDR1 KGHSH and CDR2 LQKENI. CDR3 coding DNA: TGTGCCAGCTCACCAAACAACCAGGGGGGCTTTGGAAACACCATATATTTT. As protein: CASSPNNQGGFGNTIYF.

The chain is built from TRBV7-9 and TRBJ1-1; D ambiguous. Trimming cost V 3 bases and J 1 base, with 12 bases left between them. The CDR3 is 15 amino acids. Germline V CDR1 and CDR2: SEHNR, FQNEAQ (reference sequence). Written as DNA, the CDR3 is TGTGCCAGCAGCTTCAGTTCTGTCTCGAACACTGAAGCTTTCTTT. It is translated as CASSFSSVSNTEAFF.

J is TRBJ1-2 and V is TRBV5-4; D is undetermined. V gave up 0 bases and J gave up 7 bases, with 10 bases separating them. This CDR3 is built from 13 residues. Germline V lookup: CDR1 SGHNT, CDR2 YYREEE (reference sequence). DNA for the CDR3: TGTGCCAGCAGCTTGGATTTATTGAGTGGCTACACCTTC. Amino acids: CASSLDLLSGYTF.

V and J are TRBV6-4 and TRBJ2-1; no clear D. V was pared by 5 bases and J by 7 bases, with 18 bases between. The CDR3 extends over 15 amino acids. Per germline, CDR1 MRHNA and CDR2 SNTAGT. The chain's CDR3 is CASSPDSASGNEQFF. The DNA for the CDR3 is TGTGCCAGCAGTCCCGACTCCGCATCGGGTAATGAGCAGTTCTTC.

The chain joins TRBV6-1 to TRBJ1-2; D gene unclear. The CDR3 length is 15 residues. V was pared by 6 bases and J by 4 bases, with 18 bases between. Germline CDR1 and CDR2: MNHNS and SASEGT. The CDR3 sequence is CASSQDISVVYGYTF. For the CDR3, the DNA is TGTGCCAGCAGCCAAGATATCTCAGTCGTCTATGGCTACACCTTC.

The chain couples TRBV6-5 to TRBJ2-1; tentative D call: TRBD1 (6 bases). The CDR3 is 12 residues long. Germline CDR1 and CDR2: MNHEY and SVGAGI. Trimming took off 4 bases at V and 8 bases at J, with 9 bases between the two ends. The CDR3 region has the DNA TGTGCCAGCAGTTTAGGGGGTCATGAGCAGTTCTTC. Amino acids: CASSLGGHEQFF.

The V gene is TRBV5-1, the J gene TRBJ1-2; D remains unclear. CDR1 and CDR2 (germline): SGHRS, YFSETQ. V lost 1 base and J 2 bases, leaving 9 bases between the germline ends. The length of the CDR3 is 14 residues. The CDR3 nucleotides are TGCGCCAGCAGCTTGTTGGCACCGAACTATGGCTACACCTTC. This translates into CASSLLAPNYGYTF.

A remark on this clone: The junction does not match germline at one end; this may be a read error. This sequence joins TRBV5-6 and TRBJ1-6; D gene uncertain. This CDR3 region has 13 residues. CDR1 SGHDT and CDR2 YYEEEE come from the germline V gene. For the CDR3, the DNA is TGTGCCAGCAGCTTGGGAGCTAATTCATCCCTCCACTTT. Its translation: CASSLGANSSLHF.

The CDR3, as DNA: TGTGCCTGGAGTGTACTGAAGAACACTGAAGCTTTCTTT. Amino acids: CAWSVLKNTEAFF. The V gene is TRBV30, the J gene TRBJ1-1, with D uncertain. Germline V gene lookup returns CDR1 GTSNPN and CDR2 SVGIG (reference sequence). This CDR3 is built from 13 residues. V was trimmed by 0 bases and J by 1 base, leaving 6 bases between them. Full variable domain (rest looked up from reference TRBV30 and TRBJ1-1): SQTIHQWPATLVQPVGSPLSLECTVEGTSNPNLYWYRQAAGRGLQLLFYSVGIGQISSEVPQNLSASRPQDRQFILSSKKLLLSDSGFYLCAWSVLKNTEAFFGQGTRLTVV.

The rearrangement uses TRBV6-1 and TRBJ1-2, with TRBD1 matching over 8 bases. The CDR3 is 14 amino acids. Losses at the gene ends were 6 bases for V and 6 bases for J; bases not matched to a gene: 9. Germline CDR1 is MNHNS and CDR2 is SASEGT. CDR3 coding DNA: TGTGCCAGCAGACCCGCAGGCAGGGGGCATGGCTACACCTTC. Encoded protein: CASRPAGRGHGYTF.